The 17 T cell receptor beta chains presented below share a single source sample, sequenced in a study of cytomegalovirus exposure and HLA in healthy donors. The protocol was immunoSEQ multiplex PCR, while the TCRdb copy is restricted to in-frame clones and leaves out a portion. The sample has 70,000 or so clones; 94% are singletons. Sequenced sample: PBMCs. Source of these receptors: a woman in her late teens or twenties in good health and CMV-seropositive.

J is TRBJ1-3 and V is TRBV25-1; D remains ambiguous. With 8 bases removed from V and 0 bases from J, the gap between germline ends came to 14 bases. Germline assignment: CDR1 MGHDK and CDR2 SYGVNS. The CDR3 has 15 amino acids. The CDR3 DNA sequence: TGTGCCAGCGCCCCCGAGATTGGCTCTGGAAACACCATATATTTT. Amino acid sequence: CASAPEIGSGNTIYF.

The chain joins TRBV6-5 to TRBJ2-3; 8 nucleotides agree with TRBD2. Per the germline V gene, CDR1 is MNHEY and CDR2 is SVGAGI. The V gene end was trimmed by 0 bases and the J gene end by 4 bases; junction bases not matched to a gene: 3. The CDR3 runs 15 residues. CDR3 bases: TGTGCCAGCAGTTACTCCGGGGGGGCTCCAGATACGCAGTATTTT. Its protein product is CASSYSGGAPDTQYF.

A few counts support this clone. CDR3 sequence (DNA): TGTGCCAGCAGCCTCAACGGAGGTCATGGCCAGCCCCAGCATTTT. As protein: CASSLNGGHGQPQHF. The rearrangement joins TRBV7-2 to TRBJ1-5; D call uncertain. Germline CDR1 reads SGHTA; CDR2 reads FQGNSA. This CDR3 is built from 15 residues. Trimming cost V 5 bases and J 7 bases, with 18 bases left between them. The complete variable domain, with remaining parts taken from reference TRBV7-2 and TRBJ1-5, reads GAGVSQSPSNKVTEKGKDVELRCDPISGHTALYWYRQSLGQGLEFLIYFQGNSAPDKSGLPSDRFSAERTGGSVSTLTIQRTQQEDSAVYLCASSLNGGHGQPQHFGDGTRLSIL.

The CDR3 is CASTDSFDYGYTF. As DNA, the CDR3 is TGTGCCAGCACCGACAGTTTCGACTATGGCTACACCTTC. The chain recombines TRBV6-5 with TRBJ1-2, with D maybe TRBD1 (5 bases). CDR3 length: 13 residues. The germline V gene has CDR1 MNHEY and CDR2 SVGAGI. Trimming took off 7 bases at V and 3 bases at J, with 12 bases between the two ends.

The chain employs TRBV19 and TRBJ2-1, with 7 bases matching TRBD2. CDR1 is LNHDA, CDR2 SQIVND, per germline (reference sequence). The CDR3 runs to 12 residues. Trimming cost V 4 bases and J 10 bases; bases outside gene matches: 4. CDR3: CASSRLAREQFF. The CDR3 DNA sequence: TGTGCCAGTAGTAGACTAGCACGGGAGCAGTTCTTC.

The gene calls are TRBV19 and TRBJ2-3; TRBD1 aligns across 10 bases. The CDR3 runs 17 residues. CDR1 is LNHDA and CDR2 is SQIVND in the germline V gene (reference sequence). The V segment lost 3 bases and the J segment 2 bases; nucleotides outside the gene matches: 8. The CDR3 DNA follows: TGTGCCAGTAGTATGGCTGGGACAGGGGATTCCACAGATACGCAGTATTTT. Protein: CASSMAGTGDSTDTQYF.

This chain uses TRBV5-5 with TRBJ1-1; TRBD1 matches 9 bases. The CDR3 sequence is 15 residues long. J lost 5 bases, V lost 4 bases, and 9 bases had no gene match. Germline-derived CDR1 and CDR2 are SGHKS and YYEKEE (reference sequence). This CDR3 reads CASSPRTGARTEAFF. The DNA for the CDR3 is TGTGCCAGCAGCCCCCGGACAGGGGCGAGGACTGAAGCTTTCTTT.

The chain links TRBV4-1 to TRBJ1-5, with 7 positions matching TRBD1. The junction had 4 bases not matched to a gene; V was cut back by 1 base and J by 4 bases. This CDR3 region has 15 residues. Germline lookup yields CDR1 MGHRA and CDR2 YSYEKL. The CDR3 DNA follows: TGCGCCAGCAGCCAAGTCACAGGGGAGAATCAGCCCCAGCATTTT. This translates into CASSQVTGENQPQHF.

The chain employs TRBV10-3 and TRBJ1-5; D uncertain. This CDR3 contains 13 residues. CDR1 ENHRY and CDR2 SYGVKD come from the germline V gene. Trimming stripped 9 bases from V and 2 bases from J, with 11 bases between. In DNA form, the CDR3 reads TGTGCCATACGGGGAGAGGGCAATCAGCCCCAGCATTTT. Its protein product is CAIRGEGNQPQHF.

The rearrangement joins TRBV4-3 to TRBJ2-1; the D gene is possibly TRBD1 (6 bases). The CDR3 contains 14 residues. The V end was cut by 3 bases, the J end by 9 bases, with 15 bases between. Germline V gene data show CDR1 as LGHNA and CDR2 as YSLEER. The CDR3 reads CASSQGAAEPEQFF. The CDR3 DNA reads TGCGCCAGCAGCCAGGGGGCCGCCGAACCTGAGCAGTTCTTC.

The chain has TRBV18 and TRBJ2-7; TRBD1 might be the D (6 bases). Between the trimmed V and J ends, which lost 2 bases and 3 bases, there was a span of 20 bases. The CDR3 loop spans 17 amino acids. Germline assignment: CDR1 KGHSH and CDR2 LQKENI. In DNA form, the CDR3 reads TGTGCCAGCTCACCAAATAGGGGGTTCGAGTCTAGCTACGAGCAGTACTTC. It encodes CASSPNRGFESSYEQYF.

The rearrangement uses TRBV14 and TRBJ2-1; 14 bases map to TRBD2. The CDR3 loop spans 18 amino acids. CDR1 SGHDN and CDR2 FVKESK come from the germline V gene. Trimming removed 4 bases from V and 4 bases from J; junction bases left unmatched: 9. In nucleotides, the CDR3 is TGTGCCAGCAGCCCCGGACTAGCGGGGGGACGACGGTACAATGAGCAGTTCTTC. This encodes CASSPGLAGGRRYNEQFF.

The V and J genes are TRBV19 and TRBJ2-5, with 10 nucleotides matching TRBD1. Germline V lookup: CDR1 LNHDA, CDR2 SQIVND (reference sequence). The CDR3 has 14 amino acids. With V trimmed by 5 bases and J by 5 bases, 5 bases remained unmatched. The CDR3 reads CASSQTGGEETQYF. CDR3 sequence (DNA): TGTGCCAGTAGTCAGACAGGGGGCGAGGAGACCCAGTACTTC.

The genes are TRBV6-6 and TRBJ2-7, with 7 bases fitting TRBD2. The V segment lost 2 bases and the J segment 1 base; nucleotides outside the gene matches: 5. The CDR3 extends over 15 amino acids. Germline CDR1 MNHNY, CDR2 SVGAGI (reference sequence). The CDR3 is CASSYVGGGSYEQYF. In nucleotides, the CDR3 is TGTGCCAGCAGTTACGTGGGCGGGGGTTCCTACGAGCAGTACTTC.

The J gene is TRBJ1-4, the V gene TRBV30; D perhaps matches TRBD1 (5 bases). Trimming shortened V by 3 bases and J by 8 bases, and 16 bases separated the two germline ends. The V gene's germline CDR1 is GTSNPN and CDR2 SVGIG (reference sequence). The CDR3 sequence is 14 residues long. CDR3 bases: TGTGCCTGGAGAAGACAGAACTACGGGGAAAAACTGTTTTTT. Translation: CAWRRQNYGEKLFF.

The chain joins TRBV27 to TRBJ2-1; no definite D call. V gave up 8 bases and J gave up 14 bases, with 16 bases separating them. The CDR3 runs to 11 residues. Germline V gives CDR1 MNHEY, CDR2 SMNVEV (reference sequence). CDR3 region: CASSSLGWEFF. In nucleotides, the CDR3 is TGTGCCAGCTCCTCCCTCGGGTGGGAGTTCTTC.

The rearrangement uses TRBV9 and TRBJ1-4; weak D call: TRBD1 (5 bases). V gave up 2 bases and J gave up 4 bases, with 15 bases separating them. CDR3 size: 16 residues. CDR1 and CDR2 (germline): SGDLS, YYNGEE. The CDR3 coding sequence is TGTGCCAGCAGCGTCCAAGGGGCGAGTGGTAATGAAAAACTGTTTTTT. This codes for CASSVQGASGNEKLFF. Full variable domain (rest looked up from reference TRBV9 and TRBJ1-4): DSGVTQTPKHLITATGQRVTLRCSPRSGDLSVYWYQQSLDQGLQFLIQYYNGEERAKGNILERFSAQQFPDLHSELNLSSLELGDSALYFCASSVQGASGNEKLFFGSGTQLSVL.